This TCR beta chain was sequenced in a study of cytomegalovirus exposure and HLA in healthy donors. This clone was detected only once. PCR employed 60 Vbeta and 13 Jbeta primers. Assay used: immunoSEQ multiplex PCR; TCRdb lists only in-frame clones, some missing. The repertoire holds some 140,000 clones, with around 74% as singletons. V dropped 4 bases and J dropped 7 bases, with 16 bases sitting between them. The V gene's germline CDR1 is SEHNR and CDR2 FQNEAQ (reference sequence). This CDR3 has 14 residues. Sample: PBMCs. The chain uses TRBV7-9 and TRBJ1-1; TRBD1 might be the D (5 bases). This receptor was taken from a man younger than 30 in good health and CMV-seronegative. The chain's CDR3 is CASSWSLGGNEAFF. The CDR3 nucleotides read TGTGCCAGCAGCTGGAGCCTCGGGGGGAATGAAGCTTTCTTT. Using reference TRBV7-9 and TRBJ1-1 for the parts outside the CDR3, the full variable domain is DTGVSQNPRHKITKRGQNVTFRCDPISEHNRLYWYRQTLGQGPEFLTYFQNEAQLEKSRLLSDRFSAERPKGSFSTLEIQRTEQGDSAMYLCASSWSLGGNEAFFGQGTRLTVV.